The rows below give T cell receptor beta chains drawn from one sample of a study of graft-versus-host responses after intestinal transplantation. Repertoires were generated with immunoSEQ multiplex PCR, while TCRdb's copy carries only in-frame clones and drops some. The table shows about 8,200 clones, with over 90% occurring only once. Sequencing used PBMCs, obtained 11 days after intestinal transplantation. The receptor source for this set is a human patient who received an intestinal transplant, so some T cells may come from the graft donor. Both conserved end residues are part of each CDR3. Clone size appears in some rows only: once, few, many, or a class for an expanded clone.

clone size | J gene | V gene | CDR3 protein
once | . | TRBV7-9 | CASSSRDRPPYEQYF
. | TRBJ2-4 | TRBV19 | CASSIVEREGPNIQYF
. | TRBJ1-3 | TRBV10-1 | CASSVEIKQGIAGNTIYF
once | TRBJ2-7 | TRBV5-1 | CASSLEGNSPYEQYF
. | TRBJ2-7 | TRBV9 | CASSVDWQGGYEQYF
. | TRBJ2-7 | TRBV10-3 | CAISEMAGSYEQYF
. | TRBJ2-6 | TRBV9 | CASSADSGANVLTF
. | TRBJ1-1 | TRBV9 | CASSPRPGQPTEAFF
. | TRBJ2-3 | TRBV30 | CAWGGKGGPTDTQYF
. | TRBJ2-1 | TRBV6-1 | CASSEQIGGATYNEQFF
. | TRBJ2-7 | TRBV27 | CASSLRAGSSYEQYF
. | TRBJ1-6 | TRBV19 | CASSPFRGNSPLHF
. | TRBJ1-1 | TRBV16 | CASIRLEVETEAFF
. | TRBJ2-5 | TRBV4-2 | CASSQVEVAGETQYF
. | TRBJ2-7 | TRBV28 | CASSPLRDRAISTGTCKQYF
. | TRBJ2-7 | TRBV28 | CASSTGTDSYEQYF
. | TRBJ2-3 | TRBV27 | CASSLSGGGLETQYF
. | TRBJ1-4 | TRBV28 | CASSFRGEKLFF
. | TRBJ2-3 | TRBV6-5 | CASSSGRASDTQYF
. | TRBJ2-1 | TRBV11-1 | CASSLAVRIQDSYNEQFF
. | TRBJ1-2 | TRBV6-1 | CASSELGGVGTSYTF
. | TRBJ2-2 | TRBV29-1 | CSVPGDGTNTGELFF
. | TRBJ1-4 | TRBV2 | CASSRPGLSNEKLFF
. | TRBJ2-1 | TRBV19 | CASSRPPSGSSYNEQFF
. | TRBJ2-7 | TRBV4-2 | CASSQETSGSYEQYF
. | TRBJ2-3 | TRBV20-1 | CSAFTSPGQYF
. | TRBJ2-3 | TRBV29-1 | CSARTVAGGTQYF
. | TRBJ2-1 | TRBV28 | CASSLAGGPDEQFF
once | TRBJ2-3 | TRBV11-3 | CASSSGQGTDTQYF
once | TRBJ1-1 | TRBV25-1 | CASSPNRDGELNTEAFF
. | TRBJ2-5 | TRBV5-1 | CASSPRSSGLQETQYF
few | TRBJ1-6 | TRBV19 | CASSDRVNSPLHF
. | TRBJ1-2 | TRBV30 | CATGQGAPGYTF
. | TRBJ2-7 | TRBV12-1 | CASSFWSATTYEQYF
. | TRBJ2-5 | TRBV10-1 | CASSDSRRQETQYF
. | TRBJ1-2 | TRBV4-1 | CASSPTTGTGNGYTF
. | TRBJ2-7 | TRBV2 | CASSVHRSSGSSYEQYF
. | TRBJ2-4 | TRBV29-1 | CSVGDRVSHPSKNIQYF
few | TRBJ2-1 | TRBV27 | CASSGWWLADEQFF
. | TRBJ2-1 | TRBV27 | CASSLSGRGRYEQFF
. | TRBJ2-1 | TRBV5-1 | CASSPGQGLYNEQFF
. | TRBJ2-1 | TRBV18 | CASSPKGLAVNEQFF
. | TRBJ1-1 | TRBV19 | CASSIGSGGTEAFF
. | TRBJ1-4 | TRBV28 | CASSSRDTSTNEKLFF
once | TRBJ2-2 | TRBV4-3 | CASSQRQGDTGELFF
. | TRBJ2-1 | TRBV5-4 | CASSLGLEELNNEQFF
. | TRBJ2-7 | TRBV27 | CASSLDRAREQYF